The TCR beta chain described here comes from a study of T cells expressing NK-cell markers. Study-wide results and caveats: Of the CD8+ T cell pool in over 5 donors, roughly 1.0-7.5% was accounted for by dominant NKG2C+ clonotypes. The study found these clonotypes also leading the CD3+CD56-NKG2C+ fraction in a few donors.

5'RACE template switching built TCR beta cDNA with unique molecular identifiers. Reanalyzing the 5' RACE reads, TCRdb keeps one entry per CDR3 protein, without DNA. In all, the sample yields about 300,000 distinct CDR3 sequences. About this clonotype: Its antigen is not identified.

The CDR3 is made up of 14 amino acids. The germline V gene has CDR1 DFQATT and CDR2 SNEGSKA (reference sequence). The receptor was derived from a woman between 18 and 69 years old in good health. The sample comprised blood T cells: a sorted CD56 or NKG2C T cell subset, CD4+ or CD8+ T cells, or bulk PBMC T cells (not recorded which). This rearrangement joins TRBV20-1 to TRBJ2-5; TCRdb calls TRBD2, which cannot be checked without DNA. This CDR3 is CSARRTSGGETQYF.